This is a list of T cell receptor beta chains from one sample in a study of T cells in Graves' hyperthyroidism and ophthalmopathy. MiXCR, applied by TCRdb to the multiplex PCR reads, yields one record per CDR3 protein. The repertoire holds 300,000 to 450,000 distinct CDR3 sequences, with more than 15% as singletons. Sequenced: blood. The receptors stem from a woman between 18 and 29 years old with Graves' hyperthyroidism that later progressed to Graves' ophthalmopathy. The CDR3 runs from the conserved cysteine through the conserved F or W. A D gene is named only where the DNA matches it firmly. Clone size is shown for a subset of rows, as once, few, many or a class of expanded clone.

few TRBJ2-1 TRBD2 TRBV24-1 CATKAGGGNEQFF TGTGCCACCAAAGCGGGAGGAGGCAATGAGCAGTTCTTC
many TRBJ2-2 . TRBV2 CASRPTRRSAGELFF TGTGCCAGCAGACCGACTAGAAGAAGCGCCGGGGAGCTGTTTTTT
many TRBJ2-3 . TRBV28 CASNLGPDTQYF TGTGCCAGCAACCTCGGACCAGATACGCAGTATTTT
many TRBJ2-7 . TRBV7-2 CASSLRLARTYF TGTGCCAGCAGCTTAAGGCTAGCGAGGACGTACTTC
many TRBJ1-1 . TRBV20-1 CSGTIGMNTEAFF TGCAGTGGGACGATTGGTATGAACACTGAAGCTTTCTTT
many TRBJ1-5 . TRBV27 CASSLSWGARGNQPQHF TGTGCCAGCAGTTTATCATGGGGGGCGCGTGGCAATCAGCCCCAGCATTTT
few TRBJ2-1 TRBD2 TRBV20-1 CSARQGLAAYNEQFF TGCAGTGCTAGGCAGGGACTAGCGGCCTACAATGAGCAGTTCTTC
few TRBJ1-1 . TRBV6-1 CASRGNPDTEAFF TGTGCCAGCAGGGGGAACCCGGACACTGAAGCTTTCTTT
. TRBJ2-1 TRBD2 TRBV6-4 CASASGSTNEQFF TGTGCCAGTGCTAGCGGGTCGACTAATGAGCAGTTCTTC
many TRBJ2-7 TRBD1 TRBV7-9 CASSRPGQGSEQYF TGTGCCAGCAGCAGACCGGGACAGGGATCCGAGCAGTACTTC
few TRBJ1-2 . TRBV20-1 CSARGGVYGYTF TGCAGTGCCCGAGGGGGAGTCTATGGCTACACCTTC
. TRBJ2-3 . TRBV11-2 CASSLARETDTQYF TGTGCCAGCAGCTTAGCCAGGGAAACAGATACGCAGTATTTT
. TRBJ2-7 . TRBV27 CASSPTGSTYEQYF TGTGCCAGCAGTCCTACCGGGAGTACCTACGAGCAGTACTTC
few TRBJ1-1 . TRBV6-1 CASSELEEGTKTFF TGTGCCAGCAGTGAACTCGAGGAGGGGACAAAGACTTTCTTT
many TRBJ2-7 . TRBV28 CASTPQDSYEQYF TGTGCCAGCACCCCCCAGGACAGCTACGAGCAGTACTTC
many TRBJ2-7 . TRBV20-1 CSALDRSSYEQYF TGCAGTGCTCTAGACAGAAGCTCCTACGAGCAGTACTTC
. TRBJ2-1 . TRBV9 CASSVGSRAGRNEQFF TGTGCCAGCAGCGTAGGGAGTCGGGCAGGTCGGAATGAGCAGTTCTTC
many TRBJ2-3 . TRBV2 CASSVHGGGADTQYF TGTGCCAGCAGCGTTCACGGAGGGGGTGCAGATACGCAGTATTTT
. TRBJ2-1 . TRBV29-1 CSALSSSEQFF TGCAGCGCCTTATCAAGTTCTGAGCAGTTCTTC
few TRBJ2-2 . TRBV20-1 CSAQRDTGELFF TGCAGTGCTCAGCGGGACACCGGGGAGCTGTTTTTT
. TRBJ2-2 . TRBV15 CATSRDITGITGELFF TGTGCCACCAGCAGAGATATCACAGGGATAACCGGGGAGCTGTTTTTT
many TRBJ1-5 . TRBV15 CATSGTRVNLGNQPQHF TGTGCCACCAGCGGAACCAGGGTAAACTTAGGCAATCAGCCCCAGCATTTT
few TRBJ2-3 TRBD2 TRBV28 CASSLGGGSDTQYF TGTGCCAGCAGTTTAGGGGGGGGGTCAGATACGCAGTATTTT
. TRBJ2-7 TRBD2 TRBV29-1 CSVVTSGRSYEQYF TGCAGCGTAGTGACTAGCGGGAGATCCTACGAGCAGTACTTC